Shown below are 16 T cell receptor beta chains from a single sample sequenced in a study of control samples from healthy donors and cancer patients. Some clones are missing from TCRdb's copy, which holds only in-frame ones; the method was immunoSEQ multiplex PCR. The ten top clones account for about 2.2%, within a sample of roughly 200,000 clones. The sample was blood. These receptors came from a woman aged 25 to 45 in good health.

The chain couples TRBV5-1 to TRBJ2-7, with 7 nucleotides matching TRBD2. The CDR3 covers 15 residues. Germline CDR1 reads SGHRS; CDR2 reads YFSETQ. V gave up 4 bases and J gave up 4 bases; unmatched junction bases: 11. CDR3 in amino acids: CASSPGRRGVYEQYF. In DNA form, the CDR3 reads TGCGCCAGCAGCCCCGGACGACGGGGGGTATACGAGCAGTACTTC. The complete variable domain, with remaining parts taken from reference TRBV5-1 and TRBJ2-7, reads KAGVTQTPRYLIKTRGQQVTLSCSPISGHRSVSWYQQTPGQGLQFLFEYFSETQRNKGNFPGRFSGRQFSNSRSEMNVSTLELGDSALYLCASSPGRRGVYEQYFGPGTRLTVT.

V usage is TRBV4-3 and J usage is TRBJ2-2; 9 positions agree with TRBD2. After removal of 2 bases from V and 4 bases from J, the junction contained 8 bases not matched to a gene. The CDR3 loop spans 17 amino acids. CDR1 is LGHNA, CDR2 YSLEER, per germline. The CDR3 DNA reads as TGCGCCAGCAGCCAACTATTGCGGGGGGGCTTCACCGGGGAGCTGTTTTTT. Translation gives CASSQLLRGGFTGELFF.

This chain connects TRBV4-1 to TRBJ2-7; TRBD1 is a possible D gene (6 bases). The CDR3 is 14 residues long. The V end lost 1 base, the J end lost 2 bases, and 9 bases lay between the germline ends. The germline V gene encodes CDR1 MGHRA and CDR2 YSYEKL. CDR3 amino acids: CASSQGQAPYEQYF. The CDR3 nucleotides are TGCGCCAGCAGCCAAGGACAGGCCCCCTACGAGCAGTACTTC.

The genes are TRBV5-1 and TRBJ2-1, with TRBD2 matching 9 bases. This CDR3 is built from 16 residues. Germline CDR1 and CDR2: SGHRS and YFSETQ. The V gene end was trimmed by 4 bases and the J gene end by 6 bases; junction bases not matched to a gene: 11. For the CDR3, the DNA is TGCGCCAGCAGCGCGGGGGGGCCTAGGGTATTCAATGAGCAGTTCTTC. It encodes CASSAGGPRVFNEQFF.

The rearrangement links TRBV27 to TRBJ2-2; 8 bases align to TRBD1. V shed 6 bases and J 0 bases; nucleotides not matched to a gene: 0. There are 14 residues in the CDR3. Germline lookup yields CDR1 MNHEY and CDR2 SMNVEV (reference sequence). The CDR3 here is CASRDRANTGELFF. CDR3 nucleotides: TGTGCCAGCAGGGACAGGGCGAACACCGGGGAGCTGTTTTTT.

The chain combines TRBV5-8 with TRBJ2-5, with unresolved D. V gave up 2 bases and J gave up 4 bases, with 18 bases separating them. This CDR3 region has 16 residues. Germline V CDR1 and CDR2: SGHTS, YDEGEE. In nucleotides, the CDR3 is TGTGCCAGCAGCTTCTCTAATGACTTGTCCGTAGAGACCCAGTACTTC. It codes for CASSFSNDLSVETQYF.

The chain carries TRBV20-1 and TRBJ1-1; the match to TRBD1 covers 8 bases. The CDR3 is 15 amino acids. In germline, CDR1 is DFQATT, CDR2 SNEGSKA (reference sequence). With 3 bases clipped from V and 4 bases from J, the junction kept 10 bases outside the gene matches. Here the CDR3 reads CSASFGQGFGTEAFF. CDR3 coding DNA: TGCAGTGCTAGTTTCGGACAGGGTTTCGGCACTGAAGCTTTCTTT.

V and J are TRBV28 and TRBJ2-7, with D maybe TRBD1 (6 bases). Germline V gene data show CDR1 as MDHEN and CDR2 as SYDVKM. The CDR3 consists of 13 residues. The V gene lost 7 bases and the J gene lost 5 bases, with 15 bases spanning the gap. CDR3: CASISGTSNEQYF. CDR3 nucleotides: TGTGCCAGCATTTCGGGGACAAGCAACGAGCAGTACTTC.

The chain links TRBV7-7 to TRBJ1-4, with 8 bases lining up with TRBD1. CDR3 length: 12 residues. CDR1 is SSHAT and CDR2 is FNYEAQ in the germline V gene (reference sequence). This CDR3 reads CATVDRARVLFF. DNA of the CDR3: TGTGCTACCGTGGACAGGGCCCGCGTACTGTTTTTT.

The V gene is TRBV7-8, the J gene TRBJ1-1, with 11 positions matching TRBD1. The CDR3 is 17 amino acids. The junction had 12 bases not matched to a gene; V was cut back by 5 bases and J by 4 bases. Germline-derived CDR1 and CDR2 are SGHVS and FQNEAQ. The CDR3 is CASSPLWGQGGITEAFF. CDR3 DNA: TGTGCCAGCAGCCCCCTCTGGGGACAGGGGGGAATCACTGAAGCTTTCTTT. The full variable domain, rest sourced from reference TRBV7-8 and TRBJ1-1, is GAGVSQSPRYKVAKRGQDVALRCDPISGHVSLFWYQQALGQGPEFLTYFQNEAQLDKSGLPSDRFFAERPEGSVSTLKIQRTQQEDSAVYLCASSPLWGQGGITEAFFGQGTRLTVV.

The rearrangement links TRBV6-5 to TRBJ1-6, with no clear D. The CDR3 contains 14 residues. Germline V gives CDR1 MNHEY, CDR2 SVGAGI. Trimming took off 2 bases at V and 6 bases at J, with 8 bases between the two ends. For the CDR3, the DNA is TGTGCCAGCAGTTACACGGGTCTTAATTCACCCCTCCACTTT. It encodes CASSYTGLNSPLHF.

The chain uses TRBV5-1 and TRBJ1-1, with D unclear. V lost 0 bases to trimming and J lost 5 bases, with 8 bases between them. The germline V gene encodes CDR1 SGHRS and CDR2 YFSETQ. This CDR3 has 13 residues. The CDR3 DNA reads TGCGCCAGCAGCTTGGTTCCCGGAACTGAAGCTTTCTTT. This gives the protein CASSLVPGTEAFF.

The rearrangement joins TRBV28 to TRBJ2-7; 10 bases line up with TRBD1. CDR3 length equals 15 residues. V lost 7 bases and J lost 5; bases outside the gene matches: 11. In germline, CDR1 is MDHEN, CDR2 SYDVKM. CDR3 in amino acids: CASTPLPGQGNEQYF. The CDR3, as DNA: TGTGCCAGCACCCCGCTGCCGGGACAGGGGAACGAGCAGTACTTC.

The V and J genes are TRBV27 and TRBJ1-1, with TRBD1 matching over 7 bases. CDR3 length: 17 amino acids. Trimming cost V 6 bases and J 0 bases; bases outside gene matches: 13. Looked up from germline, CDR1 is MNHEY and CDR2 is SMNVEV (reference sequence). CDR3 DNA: TGTGCCAGCAGGGGACAGTCCGGTAGCCTTATGAACACTGAAGCTTTCTTT. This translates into CASRGQSGSLMNTEAFF.

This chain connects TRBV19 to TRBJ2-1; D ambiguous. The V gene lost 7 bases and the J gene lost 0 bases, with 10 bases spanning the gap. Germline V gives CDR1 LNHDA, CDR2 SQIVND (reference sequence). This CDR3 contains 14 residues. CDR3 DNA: TGTGCCAGTAAAGGGCCGAGCTCCTACAATGAGCAGTTCTTC. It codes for CASKGPSSYNEQFF.

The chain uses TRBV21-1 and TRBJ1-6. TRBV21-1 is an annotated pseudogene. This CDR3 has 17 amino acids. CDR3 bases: TGTGCCAGCAGCAAAGCATGGAACACGCCCTATAATTCACCCCTCCACTTT. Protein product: CASSKAWNTPYNSPLHF.